What follows are 12 T cell receptor beta chains derived from one specimen sequenced in a study of human T cells and chemical hapten exposure. The time point is: patch test 2, 6 weeks after DPC sensitization. Sample treatment: therapeutic diphenylcyclopropenone sensitization with weekly scalp DPC. From the RACE reads, TCRdb called clonotypes with MiXCR, one entry per CDR3 protein. In the table there are 65,000 to 100,000 distinct CDR3 sequences, 6.5% to 8% of which are singletons. Sequenced here: whole blood, sampled in connection with sensitization to the hapten diphenylcyclopropenone (DPC). Receptors were obtained from a woman aged 25 to 39 with alopecia areata. Some clones in this sample may be carry-over from other donors' samples.

This clonotype has at least ten counts. The rearrangement uses TRBV7-6 and TRBJ2-5; no clear D. The CDR3 consists of 12 residues. V was cut by 1 base and J by 5 bases, with 5 bases left in between. The germline CDR1 and CDR2 sequences are SGHVS and FNYEAQ. CDR3 region: CASSLGRETQYF. DNA of the CDR3: TGTGCCAGCAGCTTAGGTCGGGAGACCCAGTACTTC.

This clonotype came up many times. V and J are TRBV10-3 and TRBJ1-2, with a possible D match to TRBD1 (5 bases). CDR3 size: 14 residues. Germline lookup yields CDR1 ENHRY and CDR2 SYGVKD. V lost 4 bases to trimming and J lost 2 bases, with 11 bases between them. CDR3 in amino acids: CAISARWGNYGYTF. The CDR3 bases are TGTGCCATCAGTGCCCGCTGGGGGAACTATGGCTACACCTTC.

This clonotype was seen ten or more times. The chain joins TRBV15 to TRBJ2-1; TRBD1 aligns across 7 bases. The ends lost 7 bases at V and 9 bases at J; junction bases unmatched: 6. The CDR3 has 12 residues. Per germline, CDR1 LNHNV and CDR2 YYDKDF (reference sequence). The CDR3 DNA reads as TGTGCCACCACCGACAGGGCGAGTGAGCAGTTCTTC. It encodes CATTDRASEQFF.

As regards this clonotype: Sequence at one end of the junction differs from germline and may be a read error. The genes are TRBV7-9 and TRBJ2-3; TRBD1 matches 8 bases. Germline assignment: CDR1 SEHNR and CDR2 FQNEAQ (reference sequence). This CDR3 contains 15 residues. The DNA of the CDR3 is TGTGCCAGCAGCTTATTCTTGGCCGGGACAGGTACGCAGTATTTT. Residues: CASSLFLAGTGTQYF.

This clonotype was picked up many times. V is TRBV12-3 or TRBV12-4 and J is TRBJ1-5, with D perhaps matching TRBD1 (5 bases). V lost 2 bases, J lost 2 bases, and 10 bases lay in between. The CDR3 has 15 amino acids. The CDR3 DNA follows: TGTGCCAGCAGTTTAATAGGGGATGGCAATCAGCCCCAGCATTTT. Residues: CASSLIGDGNQPQHF.

This clonotype was seen ten or more times. The chain joins TRBV30 to TRBJ1-1; the D gene is possibly TRBD1 (5 bases). V lost 3 bases to trimming and J lost 10 bases, with 27 bases between them. There are 16 residues in the CDR3. The germline gives CDR1 GTSNPN, CDR2 SVGIG (reference sequence). CDR3 loop: CAWSDRRKDNLRGAFF. DNA for the CDR3: TGTGCCTGGAGCGACAGACGCAAGGACAATCTGCGGGGAGCTTTCTTT.

This clonotype was observed many times. The V gene is TRBV20-1, the J gene TRBJ1-1; TRBD1 is a possible D gene (6 bases). There are 12 residues in the CDR3. Trimming left V 4 bases short and J 3 bases short, with 9 bases between. Germline assignment: CDR1 DFQATT and CDR2 SNEGSKA (reference sequence). CDR3 loop: CSAIQGYTEAFF. The CDR3 DNA reads TGCAGTGCTATACAGGGATACACTGAAGCTTTCTTT.

In its sample, this clonotype was seen many times. The CDR3 DNA sequence: TGTGCCACCCGCCGAGGCGGGGCAGGGTCAGTCTATGGCTACACCTTC. It translates to CATRRGGAGSVYGYTF. V is TRBV25-1 and J is TRBJ1-2; D possibly corresponds to TRBD1 (5 bases). The germline gives CDR1 MGHDK, CDR2 SYGVNS. Deletions cut 10 bases from V and 4 bases from J, with 25 bases between. The CDR3 has 16 residues.

This clonotype came up many times. The rearrangement uses TRBV6-2 or TRBV6-3 and TRBJ2-2, with D possibly being TRBD1 or TRBD2 (5 bases each). Trimming stripped 7 bases from V and 1 base from J, with 10 bases between. From germline, CDR1 is MNHEY and CDR2 SVGEGT. The CDR3 is 14 amino acids. The CDR3 coding sequence is TGTGCCAGCAAAGGGGAGCGGAACACCGGGGAGCTGTTTTTT. Translating gives CASKGERNTGELFF.

In this sample, this clonotype turned up a few times. This chain joins TRBV6-2 or TRBV6-3 and TRBJ2-3; D unclear. The CDR3 loop spans 18 amino acids. Germline values: CDR1 MNHEY, CDR2 SVGEGT. V was clipped by 6 bases and J by 0 bases, with 22 bases between them. The CDR3 region has the DNA TGTGCCAGCAGAGAGGCCCGATTACACCTAAATAGCACAGATACGCAGTATTTT. Its protein product is CASREARLHLNSTDTQYF.

This clonotype was recorded at least ten times. V usage is TRBV5-1 and J usage is TRBJ2-4; 12 bases are a match to TRBD1. The V and J ends lost 9 bases and 7 bases, in that order; junction bases with no gene match: 2. CDR1 and CDR2 from the germline V gene are SGHRS and YFSETQ. This CDR3 contains 12 residues. CDR3 sequence (DNA): TGCGCCACCGGGACAGGGGGCAACATTCAGTACTTC. Residues: CATGTGGNIQYF.

This clonotype was observed many times. Here the CDR3 reads CASSHVRSEQFF. The DNA for the CDR3 is TGCGCCAGCAGCCACGTAAGGAGTGAGCAGTTCTTC. The chain has TRBV4-1 and TRBJ2-1; D remains unclear. The germline V gene encodes CDR1 MGHRA and CDR2 YSYEKL. V gave up 3 bases and J gave up 9 bases, with 9 bases separating them. The CDR3 is made up of 12 amino acids.